The following is a T cell receptor beta chain sequence with its context. Its antigen remains undetermined. To prepare the library, the immunoSEQ multiplex PCR assay was applied. The multiplex PCR relied on a mix of 60 forward primers for TCR Vbeta segments and 13 reverse primers for TCR Jbeta segments. The CDR3 region of rearranged TCR beta genes was amplified from genomic DNA by a multiplex PCR assay. Amplified TCR beta libraries were sequenced as 87-base-pair reads on the Illumina HiSeq System. The source study handled its data this way. A later analysis tallied 75 million to 85 million unique TCR beta chains across the 666 repertoires, and around 9.9 million of those chains were shared by two or more donors. To remove PCR and sequencing errors, raw reads were error-corrected and collapsed into unique sequences using a nearest-neighbor algorithm that merged closely related sequences. V, D and J gene segments were assigned by aligning CDR3 sequences to IMGT reference sequences. For a sequence to be retained, a match of at least six nucleotides was required to both a V gene segment and a J gene segment. A rearrangement was called productive if the CDR3 had no stop codons and remained in frame with V and J, and every other rearrangement was called non-productive. CDR3 was defined according to IMGT convention as the region running from the second conserved V-encoded cysteine to the conserved J-encoded phenylalanine. In an earlier analysis of 587 of the donors, sequences lacking an unambiguous match to a single V gene segment were excluded. In an earlier analysis of roughly 600 of the donors, a V segment was called functional when productive rearrangements were above 56.7%, and segregating when the standard deviation between donors exceeded 5%. A statistical classification framework was built for diagnosing cytomegalovirus status from the catalog of TCR beta chain sequences. A later analysis assigned V and J genes by comparing TCR nucleotide sequences with IMGT/GENE-DB human TR gene sequences. The TCRdist pipeline was used in a later analysis to assign CDR3 sequences and most-parsimonious VDJ recombination scenarios. A later analysis defined each TCR beta chain by its CDR3 amino acid sequence plus V-gene family, and excluded reads lacking a unique V-gene family. In a later analysis, 550 to 650 highly shared, low-generation-probability nucleotide sequences were removed to address suspected cross-contamination and a sequencing artifact. For each public chain, a later analysis derived a clonal expansion index from normalized ranks of inferred template counts within each repertoire. In a later analysis, generation probabilities were computed using a VDJ recombination model fitted to out-of-frame rearrangements, and the results were checked against IGoR. A later analysis scored TCR-TCR, TCR-HLA and TCR-CMV co-occurrence with hypergeometric tests, applying a repertoire-size bias correction to TCR pairs. A later analysis estimated false discovery rates by permuting HLA or CMV assignments 20 times. A later analysis grouped co-occurring TCRs with DBSCAN, adding TCRdist sequence similarity when clustering within HLA-allele-positive subsets. Co-occurrence clustering excluded repertoires with fewer than 30,000 or more than 120,000 public chains, plus five with anomalous nucleotide sharing. TCRdb retrieved this table from immuneACCESS and kept in-frame rearrangements only. Not all clones are present; in checked studies, unresolved V genes account for under half, and no reason is known for the remainder. V and J calls and clone size come straight from that table; D and trimming were deduced from the DNA. The sample table on file contains more than 45,000 clones. Clones ranked in the top ten supply roughly a sixth of the sample.

The cohort consisted of approximately 670 healthy bone marrow donors. All cohort members were sampled while nominally healthy, although unrecorded immune exposures were likely present. The donor tested CMV seronegative, placing the donor among the 352 seronegative members of the cohort. A peripheral blood sample was collected from each donor, and TCR beta sequencing was performed on peripheral blood mononuclear cells. Genomic DNA extraction from the blood cell samples was performed with the Qiagen DNeasy Blood Extraction Kit. CDR1 is given as GTSNPN and CDR2 as SVGIG, both from the germline V gene (reference sequence). From its cysteine to its phenylalanine, the CDR3 spans 14 amino acids. Of all the DNA, just the CDR3 is kept, 42 bases in frame from base 1. V is clipped by 0 bases and J by 8 bases, and the sequence between their germline boundaries is 13 bases long. The data were taken from a study of cytomegalovirus exposure and HLA in healthy donors (TCRdb year 2017). Looking at the study overall: An earlier analysis of several hundred of the donors reported 276 Gb of sequence data and some 100 million unique TCR beta sequences from about 179 million T cells. Roughly 300 gigabases of sequencing data and 80 million or so unique TCR sequences were included in an early release covering about 700 HLA-typed donors. Among the roughly 410 genotyped donors, under 90% belonged to the genetic ancestry cluster associated with self-reported Caucasian donors. The aim of the study was to test whether cataloging public T cell receptors could identify signatures of past pathogen exposure. The study profiled the T cell repertoires of hundreds of subjects by immunosequencing and related them to cytomegalovirus serostatus. Along with the approximately 620-subject first cohort, a separate validation cohort of around 120 different subjects was used. To predict cytomegalovirus infection status, the study combined high-throughput TCR immunosequencing, statistical association of individual TCRs with disease status, and machine learning. To study patterns of TCR occurrence, a later analysis re-analyzed previously published TCR beta repertoires from under 750 donors and added high-resolution HLA genotyping. Rather than using new phenotypic data, the later analysis identified candidate immune exposures from TCR beta sequences and from how often those sequences occurred across donors. An earlier analysis of about 600 of the donors used high-throughput TCR beta sequencing to judge whether each TCR beta V gene segment behaved as functional or pseudogenic. Donor age, sex, ethnicity and CMV serostatus were compiled alongside the repertoire data. Genome-wide SNP genotypes for about three fifths of the roughly 670 donors were used in a later genetic analysis, which treated that subset as a discovery cohort. All discovery cohort repertoires had been generated on a single sequencing platform. HLA typing included class I and class II loci at four-digit resolution. The number of donors typed differed by locus, with roughly 620-630 for A, B, C, DRB1 and DQB1, around 520 for DQA1, approximately 580 for DPA1, and around 450 for DPB1. Five DR-DQ haplotypes were treated as single units for association and clustering because of strong linkage in the cohort. Among around 400 genotyped donors of the cohort, an average of approximately 250,000 unique TCR beta nucleotide sequences were sequenced per donor, around 18% of them non-productive.

Study-wide conclusions, independent of this receptor: In both the original and validation cohorts, the classifier was reported to diagnose cytomegalovirus status with high specificity and sensitivity. In a later analysis, some 18,000 TCR beta sequences were associated with specific HLA alleles at a false discovery rate of 0.05. In a later analysis, most CMV-associated TCR beta chains were found to appear HLA-restricted, with HLA associations seemingly driven largely by CMV exposure. A later analysis reported that several top co-occurrence clusters appeared linked to parvovirus B19, influenza, CMV and Epstein-Barr virus. The cohort was sequenced for TCR beta chains only, and without alpha or paired-chain data the features that could be detected were limited. In an earlier analysis of about 600 of the donors, most TCR beta V segments appeared in productive rearrangements about 87% or about 30% of the time, broadly matching IMGT annotations. In the study, 150 to 200 TCR beta chains were listed as associated with cytomegalovirus. Roughly uniform sequencing depth across donors was assumed in presence/absence analyses, although this assumption may not hold. Immune exposure information for the cohort was limited to CMV serostatus. The 87-base-pair reads could not distinguish some IMGT-functional V segments, including TRBV6-2 and TRBV6-3, so those segments were excluded. According to a later analysis, TCR association rates differed among HLA loci, with DRB1 alleles showing the most associated TCRs and HLA-C alleles showing the fewest. When HLA alleles, especially DR and DQ, strongly co-occurred, attributing TCR associations to individual alleles was difficult. Linkage disequilibrium might explain the correlated functional status among segregating V segments, but an unknown experimental factor could not be ruled out. A further reported finding was that TCR beta sequences accurately predicted the HLA-A and HLA-B alleles for most subjects in the first cohort. Across donors, most TCR sequences were observed very rarely, whereas some public TCRs were present in many individuals. A later analysis found that HLA-associated TCR beta chains were more clonally expanded and had lower generation probabilities than equally common non-associated chains. The authors suggested that the approach could potentially be extended to other disease states and immunological phenotypes. A cluster of highly shared sequence variants was judged likely to be a technical artifact of the sequencing pipeline. A later genetic analysis associated a missense DCLRE1C variant with V-gene and J-gene trimming of TCR beta chains, and an independent cohort replicated the association. Because HLA typing was missing for some donors at each locus, association tests included only the typed subset. In vitro tests confirmed that a few of the cytomegalovirus-associated TCR beta chains recognize cytomegalovirus antigens. Compared with the roughly 700-donor mean, donors in an Asian-associated ancestry cluster had fewer N-insertions in productive TCRs, according to a later genetic analysis. Approximately 16 rarely observed V segments, including chromosome 9 orphons, were excluded from the earlier analysis of a few hundred of the donors because counts were too low.

Input material: PBMCs. This clonotype was sampled from a male donor in good health and CMV-seronegative. Rearrangement joined TRBV30 to TRBJ1-4; no confident D gene assignment can be made. The CDR3 reads as follows: CAWSVVAFGEKLFF. The sequence in DNA is TGTGCCTGGAGTGTAGTAGCCTTCGGAGAAAAACTGTTTTTT.